This TCR beta chain was sequenced for a study of blood T cell repertoires in COVID-19. Whole-study context: Sample material is recorded as cDNA or gDNA derived from T cells, B-cell-depleted T cells, or PBMCs.

This CDR3 contains 12 residues. Trimming pared 6 bases from V and 5 bases from J, leaving 11 bases between. Germline lookup yields CDR1 SNHLY and CDR2 FYNNEI. TCRdb's table, derived via immunoSEQ multiplex PCR, lists solely in-frame clones and lacks some. The top ten clones hold about 10% of a sample with around 430,000 clones, around nine tenths of them seen once. The sequenced sample was PBMCs or T cells enriched from blood (not recorded which). The TCR was taken from a woman between 50 and 59 years old who had recovered from COVID-19. The chain links TRBV2 to TRBJ2-7; tentatively, D is TRBD1 (6 bases). CDR3 sequence: CASSSGTHEQYF. CDR3 sequence (DNA): TGTGCCAGCAGCTCCGGGACACACGAGCAGTACTTC.